This entry lists 28 T cell receptor beta chains sequenced from one sample in a study of somatic mutations in T cells in chronic GVHD. Using immunoSEQ multiplex PCR, the repertoire was profiled, and TCRdb retains in-frame clones only, with some absent. Of 12,000 to 15,000 clones in the sample, approximately 80% are singletons; the top ten hold roughly 32%. The sequenced sample was Vbeta20-negative CD4+ T cells from blood. All receptors come from a male patient aged 50 to 59 with chronic graft-versus-host disease. The graft donor may account for some of the T cells.

V gene TRBV29-1 combines with J gene TRBJ1-2; D perhaps matches TRBD1 (5 bases). The V end was cut by 6 bases, the J end by 1 base, with 9 bases between. Germline lookup yields CDR1 SQVTM and CDR2 ANQGSEA. The CDR3 consists of 12 residues. The CDR3 here is CSVSGGNYGYTF. In nucleotides, the CDR3 is TGCAGCGTGTCGGGGGGTAACTATGGCTACACCTTC.

This clone was seen just once. This chain links TRBV11-2 with TRBJ2-3; D perhaps matches TRBD2 (7 bases). This CDR3 spans 16 amino acids. The V end lost 1 base, the J end lost 8 bases, and 19 bases lay between the germline ends. Germline V gene sequence: CDR1 SGHAT, CDR2 FQNNGV. The CDR3 region has the DNA TGTGCCAGCAGCTTAGGGGGGGGCCCGGGGGGTCCTACGCAGTATTTT. Protein product: CASSLGGGPGGPTQYF.

The rearrangement joins TRBV11-2 to TRBJ2-5, with D hard to call. CDR3 length equals 13 residues. V dropped 4 bases and J dropped 3 bases, with 9 bases sitting between them. CDR1 SGHAT and CDR2 FQNNGV come from the germline V gene. CDR3 bases: TGTGCCAGCAGCTCAGGCCAGGAAGAGACCCAGTACTTC. This sequence encodes CASSSGQEETQYF.

This clone came up once. The chain couples TRBV5-8 to TRBJ1-5, with TRBD1 matching 7 bases. This CDR3 spans 18 amino acids. Germline CDR1 and CDR2: SGHTS and YDEGEE. The J segment lost 1 base and the V segment lost 4 bases, leaving 14 bases of the junction unmatched. The CDR3 reads CASSPTYRGLGSNQPQHF. For the CDR3, the DNA is TGTGCCAGCAGCCCAACATACAGGGGTTTGGGAAGCAATCAGCCCCAGCATTTT.

V gene TRBV7-9 combines with J gene TRBJ2-3; a weak D match, TRBD1 (5 bases). In germline, CDR1 is SEHNR, CDR2 FQNEAQ (reference sequence). The ends were cut back, 4 bases at V and 8 bases at J, with 10 bases in the middle. The CDR3 loop spans 12 amino acids. DNA of the CDR3: TGTGCCAGCAGCTCGGGTCAGGGTACGCAGTATTTT. The encoded protein is CASSSGQGTQYF.

This chain links TRBV29-1 with TRBJ1-1; 8 bases line up with TRBD1. The CDR3 has 11 amino acids. V gave up 7 bases and J gave up 10 bases; unmatched junction bases: 8. Germline CDR1 is SQVTM and CDR2 is ANQGSEA. The CDR3 nucleotides are TGCAGCGCCCGGACAGGGTGGGGAGCTTTCTTT. Translation: CSARTGWGAFF.

V is TRBV29-1 and J is TRBJ1-4, with 8 nucleotides matching TRBD1. This CDR3 is built from 14 residues. CDR1 is SQVTM, CDR2 ANQGSEA, per germline. V was clipped by 7 bases and J by 6 bases; unmatched bases: 10. CDR3 protein: CSALSDREYEKLFF. CDR3 nucleotides: TGCAGCGCCCTGTCGGACAGGGAGTATGAAAAACTGTTTTTT.

The chain combines TRBV28 with TRBJ2-7; 7 bases fit TRBD1. The trim removed 3 bases at V and 4 bases at J, leaving 0 bases unmatched. CDR1 MDHEN and CDR2 SYDVKM come from the germline V gene. CDR3 length: 12 amino acids. CDR3 sequence: CASSLGQYEQYF. For the CDR3, the DNA is TGTGCCAGCAGTTTGGGACAGTACGAGCAGTACTTC. The entire variable domain, with the rest obtained from reference TRBV28 and TRBJ2-7, is as follows: DVKVTQSSRYLVKRTGEKVFLECVQDMDHENMFWYRQDPGLGLRLIYFSYDVKMKEKGDIPEGYSVSREKKERFSLILESASTNQTSMYLCASSLGQYEQYFGPGTRLTVT.

The chain recombines TRBV28 with TRBJ1-2; no clear D gene. V was shortened by 8 bases and J by 4 bases, with 23 bases between the two germline ends. This CDR3 has 16 amino acids. Germline-derived CDR1 and CDR2 are MDHEN and SYDVKM. For the CDR3, the DNA is TGTGCCAGCCTTATGCCCCTCGGTCAGGATGTCTATGGCTACACCTTC. Encoded protein: CASLMPLGQDVYGYTF.

The chain links TRBV2 to TRBJ1-1, with 7 bases lining up with TRBD1. Germline CDR1 and CDR2: SNHLY and FYNNEI. The CDR3 contains 14 residues. Trimming took 7 bases from V and 5 from J; bases not matched to a gene: 10. CDR3 nucleotide sequence: TGTGCCAGCACCCCGGGACAGTGGGGGACTGAAGCTTTCTTT. It is translated as CASTPGQWGTEAFF.

V and J are TRBV5-4 and TRBJ2-7; D call uncertain. Per germline, CDR1 SGHNT and CDR2 YYREEE (reference sequence). The CDR3 consists of 14 residues. V shed 0 bases and J shed 6 bases, with 13 bases lying between them. The CDR3 here is CASSLGRQDAEQYF. The CDR3, as DNA: TGTGCCAGCAGCTTGGGCAGACAAGACGCCGAGCAGTACTTC.

The rearrangement uses TRBV5-4 and TRBJ1-6; D is possibly TRBD1 (6 bases). V lost 4 bases and J lost 10, with 12 bases in between. There are 13 residues in the CDR3. CDR1 SGHNT and CDR2 YYREEE come from the germline V gene (reference sequence). The chain's CDR3 is CASSDPGVSPLHF. In DNA form, the CDR3 reads TGTGCCAGCAGCGATCCAGGGGTCTCACCCCTCCACTTT.

The chain employs TRBV5-4 and TRBJ1-5; TRBD1 matches 10 bases. CDR3 length: 17 residues. CDR1 is SGHNT and CDR2 is YYREEE in the germline V gene (reference sequence). Losses at the gene ends were 2 bases for V and 7 bases for J; bases not matched to a gene: 12. CDR3 nucleotides: TGTGCCAGCAGCTTTGGCAGCGGGACAGGGGCCCTACAGCCCCAGCATTTT. The encoded protein is CASSFGSGTGALQPQHF.

This clone was seen once. V gene TRBV7-9 combines with J gene TRBJ2-5; TRBD2 aligns across 9 bases. With V trimmed by 0 bases and J by 5 bases, 1 base remained unmatched. CDR1 is SEHNR, CDR2 FQNEAQ, per germline (reference sequence). There are 14 residues in the CDR3. The CDR3 sequence: CASSLAGLAETQYF. Written as DNA, the CDR3 is TGTGCCAGCAGCTTAGCGGGACTAGCCGAGACCCAGTACTTC.

The genes are TRBV14 and TRBJ2-6; possibly TRBD1 for D (5 bases). The CDR3 is 15 residues long. Trimming took 4 bases from V and 4 from J, leaving 11 bases between them. In germline, CDR1 is SGHDN, CDR2 FVKESK. CDR3 DNA: TGTGCCAGCAGCCTAGGGGTTCCCGGGGCCAACGTCCTGACTTTC. Translation gives CASSLGVPGANVLTF.

This clone was counted once. The chain links TRBV11-2 to TRBJ2-1; D unclear. This CDR3 is 12 amino acids long. Germline V gives CDR1 SGHAT, CDR2 FQNNGV. V was pared by 7 bases and J by 9 bases, with 13 bases between. For the CDR3, the DNA is TGTGCCAGCAACAATCAGGTACTTGAGCAGTTCTTC. Translation gives CASNNQVLEQFF.

The chain joins TRBV2 to TRBJ1-1; D perhaps matches TRBD1 (6 bases). V gave up 6 bases and J gave up 1 base, with 12 bases separating them. Germline V gene sequence: CDR1 SNHLY, CDR2 FYNNEI. The CDR3 loop spans 14 amino acids. Here the CDR3 reads CASRGDTRNTEAFF. DNA for the CDR3: TGTGCCAGCAGGGGGGACACCAGGAACACTGAAGCTTTCTTT.

This chain connects TRBV5-6 to TRBJ1-3, with a possible D match to TRBD1 (5 bases). This CDR3 has 14 amino acids. Trimming left V 0 bases short and J 2 bases short, with 6 bases between. Germline V gene data show CDR1 as SGHDT and CDR2 as YYEEEE. The CDR3 sequence: CASSLGQTGNTIYF. In DNA form, the CDR3 reads TGTGCCAGCAGCTTGGGACAGACTGGAAACACCATATATTTT.

This clone was seen only once. The chain couples TRBV6-5 to TRBJ2-5; 16 bases are shared with TRBD2. The CDR3 is made up of 16 amino acids. Trimming at V came to 4 bases and at J to 5 bases, leaving 4 bases not matched to a gene. CDR1 and CDR2 from the germline V gene are MNHEY and SVGAGI. Here the CDR3 reads CASSSGTSGRVETQYF. The CDR3 DNA follows: TGTGCCAGCAGTTCGGGGACTAGCGGGAGGGTGGAGACCCAGTACTTC.

The sample holds a few counts of this clone. The V gene is TRBV2, the J gene TRBJ1-4; 7 bases are shared with TRBD1. Trimming removed 5 bases from V and 7 bases from J; junction bases left unmatched: 7. The CDR3 is 14 residues long. The germline gives CDR1 SNHLY, CDR2 FYNNEI. The CDR3 loop is CASSLDRVGEKLFF. Written as DNA, the CDR3 is TGTGCCAGCAGTCTAGACAGGGTGGGTGAAAAACTGTTTTTT.

This sequence joins TRBV7-9 and TRBJ2-1; 10 bases agree with TRBD1. V was pared by 5 bases and J by 8 bases, with 15 bases of the junction left unmatched. The CDR3 loop spans 17 amino acids. Germline-derived CDR1 and CDR2 are SEHNR and FQNEAQ (reference sequence). For the CDR3, the DNA is TGTGCCAGCAGCCCGAGCGCCGGGACAGGGGTTATCTATGAGCAGTTCTTC. It translates to CASSPSAGTGVIYEQFF. Filled out from reference TRBV7-9 and TRBJ2-1, the complete variable domain reads DTGVSQNPRHKITKRGQNVTFRCDPISEHNRLYWYRQTLGQGPEFLTYFQNEAQLEKSRLLSDRFSAERPKGSFSTLEIQRTEQGDSAMYLCASSPSAGTGVIYEQFFGPGTRLTVL.

The chain employs TRBV5-5 and TRBJ2-7; TRBD2 agrees at 8 bases. This CDR3 spans 13 amino acids. From germline, CDR1 is SGHKS and CDR2 YYEKEE (reference sequence). J was trimmed by 3 bases and V by 4 bases; bases with no gene match: 3. CDR3 bases: TGTGCCAGCAGCCCGGGGGGGAACTACGAGCAGTACTTC. Amino acid sequence: CASSPGGNYEQYF.

The chain has TRBV21-1 and TRBJ1-1; the DNA was not used to check the table's D call, TRBD1. TRBV21-1 is a listed pseudogene. This CDR3 is 14 amino acids long. This CDR3 is CASLGTGVPREAFF. CDR3 DNA sequence: TGTGCCAGCCTCGGGACAGGAGTTCCCCGTGAAGCTTTCTTT.

This chain uses TRBV19 with TRBJ1-2; D is undetermined. Looked up from germline, CDR1 is LNHDA and CDR2 is SQIVND (reference sequence). The CDR3 runs to 12 residues. V was cut by 0 bases and J by 5 bases, with 4 bases left in between. The CDR3 DNA reads TGTGCCAGTAGTATAGAAGCATATGGCTACACCTTC. It codes for CASSIEAYGYTF.

The gene calls are TRBV19 and TRBJ2-6, with 9 bases lining up with TRBD1. J lost 0 bases, V lost 6 bases, and 9 bases had no gene match. The CDR3 contains 18 residues. Looked up from germline, CDR1 is LNHDA and CDR2 is SQIVND (reference sequence). The CDR3 nucleotides are TGTGCCAGTAGAAGAACAGGGGGCAAGAGCTCTGGGGCCAACGTCCTGACTTTC. Encoded protein: CASRRTGGKSSGANVLTF.

V and J are TRBV11-2 and TRBJ2-2; the D gene is possibly TRBD2 (5 bases). Trimming cost V 2 bases and J 1 base, with 8 bases left between them. CDR1 is SGHAT and CDR2 is FQNNGV in the germline V gene. The CDR3 sequence is 15 residues long. The CDR3 DNA sequence: TGTGCCAGCAGCTTATTTGGAGGGAACACCGGGGAGCTGTTTTTT. Its protein product is CASSLFGGNTGELFF. Full variable domain (remainder filled in from reference TRBV11-2 and TRBJ2-2): EAGVAQSPRYKIIEKRQSVAFWCNPISGHATLYWYQQILGQGPKLLIQFQNNGVVDDSQLPKDRFSAERLKGVDSTLKIQPAKLEDSAVYLCASSLFGGNTGELFFGEGSRLTVL.

The rearrangement joins TRBV10-3 to TRBJ1-1, with D uncertain. Germline V gene sequence: CDR1 ENHRY, CDR2 SYGVKD. Between the trimmed V and J ends, which lost 4 bases and 1 base, there was a span of 7 bases. This CDR3 is 13 amino acids long. CDR3 loop: CAISGLGNTEAFF. CDR3 DNA: TGTGCCATCAGTGGACTGGGGAACACTGAAGCTTTCTTT.

This clone was picked up a small number of times. The rearrangement uses TRBV30 and TRBJ1-4; D gene unclear. Trimming took 3 bases from V and 3 from J, leaving 11 bases between them. This CDR3 has 14 amino acids. The germline V gene encodes CDR1 GTSNPN and CDR2 SVGIG (reference sequence). The CDR3 loop reads CAWSSGSSNEKLFF. The DNA of the CDR3 is TGTGCCTGGAGCTCCGGGAGTTCTAATGAAAAACTGTTTTTT. The whole variable domain, filled in from reference TRBV30 and TRBJ1-4, reads SQTIHQWPATLVQPVGSPLSLECTVEGTSNPNLYWYRQAAGRGLQLLFYSVGIGQISSEVPQNLSASRPQDRQFILSSKKLLLSDSGFYLCAWSSGSSNEKLFFGSGTQLSVL.